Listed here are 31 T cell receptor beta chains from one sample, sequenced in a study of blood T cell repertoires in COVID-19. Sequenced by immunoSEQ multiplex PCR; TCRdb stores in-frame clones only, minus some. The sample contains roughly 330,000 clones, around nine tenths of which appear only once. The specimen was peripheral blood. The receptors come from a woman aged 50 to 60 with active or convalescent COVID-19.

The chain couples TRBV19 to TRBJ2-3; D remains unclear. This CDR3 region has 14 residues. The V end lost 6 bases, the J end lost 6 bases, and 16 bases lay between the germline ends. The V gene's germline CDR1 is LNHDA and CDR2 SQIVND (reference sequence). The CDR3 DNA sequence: TGTGCCAGTAGCAACCTACCGTCCACGGATACGCAGTATTTT. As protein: CASSNLPSTDTQYF.

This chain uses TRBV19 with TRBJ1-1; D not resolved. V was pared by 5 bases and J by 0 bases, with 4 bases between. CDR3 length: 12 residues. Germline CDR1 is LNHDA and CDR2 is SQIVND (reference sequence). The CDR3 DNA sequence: TGTGCCAGTAGTGAGGTGAACACTGAAGCTTTCTTT. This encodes CASSEVNTEAFF.

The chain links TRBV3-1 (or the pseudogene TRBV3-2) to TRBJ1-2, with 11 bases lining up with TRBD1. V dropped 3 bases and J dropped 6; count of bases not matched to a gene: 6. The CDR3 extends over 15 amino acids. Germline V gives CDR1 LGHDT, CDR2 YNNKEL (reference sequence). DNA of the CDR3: TGTGCCAGCAGCCATCCAGGACAGGGGGCAGATGGCTACACCTTC. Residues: CASSHPGQGADGYTF.

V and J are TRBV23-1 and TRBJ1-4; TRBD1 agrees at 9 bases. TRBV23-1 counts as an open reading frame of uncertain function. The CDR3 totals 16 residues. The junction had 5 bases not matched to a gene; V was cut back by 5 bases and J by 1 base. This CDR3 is CASSGRDRVTNEKLFF. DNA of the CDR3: TGCGCCAGCAGTGGCCGGGACAGGGTAACTAATGAAAAACTGTTTTTT.

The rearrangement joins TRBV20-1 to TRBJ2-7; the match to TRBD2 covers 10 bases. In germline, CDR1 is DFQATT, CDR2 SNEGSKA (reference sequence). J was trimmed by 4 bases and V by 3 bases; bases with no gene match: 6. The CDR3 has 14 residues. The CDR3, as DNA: TGCAGTGCTAGTACCGGGACTAGCGAATACGAGCAGTACTTC. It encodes CSASTGTSEYEQYF.

CDR3 DNA sequence: TGTGCCAGCAGATCCGACAGGAACACTGAAGCTTTCTTT. Encoded protein: CASRSDRNTEAFF. The chain has TRBV7-3 and TRBJ1-1; D is perhaps TRBD1 (5 bases). Germline V gene sequence: CDR1 SGHTA, CDR2 FQGTGA. The CDR3 consists of 13 residues. Trimming stripped 6 bases from V and 1 base from J, with 9 bases between. Based on the CDR3 plus reference TRBV7-3 and TRBJ1-1, the full variable domain is GAGVSQTPSNKVTEKGKYVELRCDPISGHTALYWYRQSLGQGPEFLIYFQGTGAADDSGLPNDRFFAVRPEGSVSTLKIQRTERGDSAVYLCASRSDRNTEAFFGQGTRLTVV.

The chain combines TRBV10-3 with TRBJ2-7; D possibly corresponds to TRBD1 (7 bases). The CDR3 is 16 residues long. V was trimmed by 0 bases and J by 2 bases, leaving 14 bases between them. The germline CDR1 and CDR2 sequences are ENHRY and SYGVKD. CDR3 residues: CAISESTGEATYEQYF. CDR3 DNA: TGTGCCATCAGTGAGTCCACAGGGGAGGCCACCTACGAGCAGTACTTC.

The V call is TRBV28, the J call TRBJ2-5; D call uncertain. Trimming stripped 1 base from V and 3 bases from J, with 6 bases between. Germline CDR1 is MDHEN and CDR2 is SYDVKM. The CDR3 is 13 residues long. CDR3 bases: TGTGCCAGCAGTTTATCAGGCGAAGAGACCCAGTACTTC. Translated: CASSLSGEETQYF.

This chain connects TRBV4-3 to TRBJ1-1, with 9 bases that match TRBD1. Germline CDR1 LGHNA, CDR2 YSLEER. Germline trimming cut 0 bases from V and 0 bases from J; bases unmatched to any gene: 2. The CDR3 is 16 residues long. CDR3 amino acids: CASSQDGTGMNTEAFF. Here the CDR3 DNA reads TGCGCCAGCAGCCAAGATGGGACAGGGATGAACACTGAAGCTTTCTTT.

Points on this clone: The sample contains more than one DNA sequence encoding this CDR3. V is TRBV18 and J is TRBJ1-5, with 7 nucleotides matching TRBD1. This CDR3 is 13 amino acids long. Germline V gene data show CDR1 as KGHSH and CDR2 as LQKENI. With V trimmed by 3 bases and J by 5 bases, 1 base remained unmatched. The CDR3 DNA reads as TGTGCCAGCTCACCCAGGGGGGATCAGCCCCAGCATTTT. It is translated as CASSPRGDQPQHF. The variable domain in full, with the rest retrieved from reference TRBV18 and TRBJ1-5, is NAGVMQNPRHLVRRRGQEARLRCSPMKGHSHVYWYRQLPEEGLKFMVYLQKENIIDESGMPKERFSAEFPKEGPSILRIQQVVRGDSAAYFCASSPRGDQPQHFGDGTRLSIL.

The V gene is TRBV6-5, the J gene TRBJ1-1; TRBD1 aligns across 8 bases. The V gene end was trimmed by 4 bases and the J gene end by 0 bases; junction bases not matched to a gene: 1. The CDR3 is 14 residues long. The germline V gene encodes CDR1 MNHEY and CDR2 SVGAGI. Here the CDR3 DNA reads TGTGCCAGCAGTTTGACAGGGGTGAACACTGAAGCTTTCTTT. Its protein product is CASSLTGVNTEAFF.

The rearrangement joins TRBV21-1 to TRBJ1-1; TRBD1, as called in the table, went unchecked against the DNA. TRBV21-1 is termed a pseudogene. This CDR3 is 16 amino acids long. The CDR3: CASSKDMGRVNTEAFF. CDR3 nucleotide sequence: TGTGCCAGCAGCAAAGATATGGGCAGGGTGAACACTGAAGCTTTCTTT.

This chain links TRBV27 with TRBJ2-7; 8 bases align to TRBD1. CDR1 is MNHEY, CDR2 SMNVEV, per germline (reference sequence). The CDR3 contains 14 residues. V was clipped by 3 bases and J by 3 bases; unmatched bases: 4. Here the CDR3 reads CASSLSGGGYEQYF. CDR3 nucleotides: TGTGCCAGCAGTTTGTCAGGGGGCGGCTACGAGCAGTACTTC.

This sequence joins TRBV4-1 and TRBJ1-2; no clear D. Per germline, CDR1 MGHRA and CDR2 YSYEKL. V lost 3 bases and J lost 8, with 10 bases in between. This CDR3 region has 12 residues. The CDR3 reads CASSHYAQGYTF. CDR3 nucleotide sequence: TGCGCCAGCAGCCACTATGCCCAAGGCTACACCTTC.

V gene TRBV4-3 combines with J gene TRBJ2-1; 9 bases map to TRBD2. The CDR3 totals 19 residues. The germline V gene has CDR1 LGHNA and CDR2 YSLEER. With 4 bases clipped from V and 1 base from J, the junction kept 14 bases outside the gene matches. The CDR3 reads CASSPSKKMAGGSYNEQFF. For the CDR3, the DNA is TGCGCCAGCAGCCCTTCGAAGAAAATGGCGGGAGGGTCCTACAATGAGCAGTTCTTC.

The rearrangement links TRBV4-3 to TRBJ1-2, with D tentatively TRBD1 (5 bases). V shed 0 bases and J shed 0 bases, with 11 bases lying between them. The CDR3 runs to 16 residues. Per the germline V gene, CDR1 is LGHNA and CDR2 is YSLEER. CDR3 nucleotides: TGCGCCAGCAGCCAAGACGGCGGGGCGGCTAACTATGGCTACACCTTC. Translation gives CASSQDGGAANYGYTF.

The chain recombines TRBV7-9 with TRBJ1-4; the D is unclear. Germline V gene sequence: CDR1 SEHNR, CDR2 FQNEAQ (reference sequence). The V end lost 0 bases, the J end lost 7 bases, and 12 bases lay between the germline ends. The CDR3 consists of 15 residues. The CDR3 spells CASSLASGKSEKLFF. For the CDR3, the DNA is TGTGCCAGCAGCTTAGCGTCCGGGAAAAGTGAAAAACTGTTTTTT.

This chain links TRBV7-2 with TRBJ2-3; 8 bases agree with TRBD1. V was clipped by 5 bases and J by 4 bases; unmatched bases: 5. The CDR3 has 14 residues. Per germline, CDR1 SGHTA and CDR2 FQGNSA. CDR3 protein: CASSPRTGPDTQYF. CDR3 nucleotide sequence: TGTGCCAGCAGCCCGCGGACAGGGCCAGATACGCAGTATTTT.

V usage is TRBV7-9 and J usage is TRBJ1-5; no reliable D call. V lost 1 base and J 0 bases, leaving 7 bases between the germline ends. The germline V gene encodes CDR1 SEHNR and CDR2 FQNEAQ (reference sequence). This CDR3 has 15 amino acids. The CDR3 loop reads CASSLGTYSNQPQHF. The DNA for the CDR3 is TGTGCCAGCAGCTTAGGGACTTATAGCAATCAGCCCCAGCATTTT.

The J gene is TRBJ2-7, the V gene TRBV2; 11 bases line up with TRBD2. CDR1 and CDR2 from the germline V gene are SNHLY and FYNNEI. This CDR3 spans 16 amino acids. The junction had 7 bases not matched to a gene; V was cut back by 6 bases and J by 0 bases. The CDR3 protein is CASRRLAGQNSYEQYF. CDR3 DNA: TGTGCCAGCAGAAGACTAGCGGGACAAAACTCCTACGAGCAGTACTTC.

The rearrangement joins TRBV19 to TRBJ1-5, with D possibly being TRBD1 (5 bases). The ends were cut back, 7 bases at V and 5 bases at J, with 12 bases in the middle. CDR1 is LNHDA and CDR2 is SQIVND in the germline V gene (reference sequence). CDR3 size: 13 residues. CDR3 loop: CASTQAWHQPQHF. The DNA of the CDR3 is TGTGCCAGTACACAGGCCTGGCATCAGCCCCAGCATTTT.

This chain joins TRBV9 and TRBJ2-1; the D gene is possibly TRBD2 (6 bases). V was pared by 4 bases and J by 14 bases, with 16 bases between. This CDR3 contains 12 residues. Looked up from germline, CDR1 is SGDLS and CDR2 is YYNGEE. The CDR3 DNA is TGTGCCAGCAGCCCTACGGGGAGACTAGAGTTCTTC. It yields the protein CASSPTGRLEFF.

DNA of the CDR3: TGTGCCAGCAGTGTTCAGCGGGGGGGTATGGATGAGCAGTTCTTC. This encodes CASSVQRGGMDEQFF. This sequence joins TRBV2 and TRBJ2-1; 10 bases match TRBD2. CDR1 is SNHLY and CDR2 is FYNNEI in the germline V gene. Germline trimming cut 4 bases from V and 8 bases from J; bases unmatched to any gene: 8. There are 15 residues in the CDR3.

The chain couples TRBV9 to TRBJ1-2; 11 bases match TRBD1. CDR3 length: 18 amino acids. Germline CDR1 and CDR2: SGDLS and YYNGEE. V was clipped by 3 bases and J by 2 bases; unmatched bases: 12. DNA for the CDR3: TGTGCCAGCAGCGGTACCGGGACAGGGGGTGAATTCAACTATGGCTACACCTTC. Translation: CASSGTGTGGEFNYGYTF.

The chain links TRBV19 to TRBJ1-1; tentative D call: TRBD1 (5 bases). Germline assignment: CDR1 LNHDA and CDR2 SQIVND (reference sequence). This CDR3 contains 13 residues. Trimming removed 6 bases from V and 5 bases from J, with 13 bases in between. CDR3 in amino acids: CASSHGGGTEAFF. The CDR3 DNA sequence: TGTGCCAGTAGCCACGGGGGGGGAACTGAAGCTTTCTTT. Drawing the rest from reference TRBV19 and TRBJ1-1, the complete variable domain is DGGITQSPKYLFRKEGQNVTLSCEQNLNHDAMYWYRQDPGQGLRLIYYSQIVNDFQKGDIAEGYSVSREKKESFPLTVTSAQKNPTAFYLCASSHGGGTEAFFGQGTRLTVV.

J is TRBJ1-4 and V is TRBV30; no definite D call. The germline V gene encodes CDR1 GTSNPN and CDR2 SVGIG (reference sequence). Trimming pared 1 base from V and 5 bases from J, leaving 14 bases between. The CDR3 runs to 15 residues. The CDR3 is CAWSGGSRANEKLFF. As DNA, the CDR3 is TGTGCCTGGAGTGGAGGGAGTCGTGCAAATGAAAAACTGTTTTTT.

CDR3 nucleotides: TGCGCCAGCAGCCAAGCTCTAGGGGGACTAGCGGTCTCCTACGAGCAGTACTTC. As protein: CASSQALGGLAVSYEQYF. This chain uses TRBV4-3 with TRBJ2-7, with 11 positions matching TRBD2. Germline trimming cut 1 base from V and 0 bases from J; bases unmatched to any gene: 8. Per the germline V gene, CDR1 is LGHNA and CDR2 is YSLEER. The CDR3 runs to 18 residues.

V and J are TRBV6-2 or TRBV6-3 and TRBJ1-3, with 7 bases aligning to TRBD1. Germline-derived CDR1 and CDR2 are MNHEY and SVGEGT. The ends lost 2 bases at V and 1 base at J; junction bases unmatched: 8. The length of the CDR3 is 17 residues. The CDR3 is CASSYTRQGSSGNTIYF. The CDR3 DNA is TGTGCCAGCAGTTACACGCGACAGGGCTCGTCTGGAAACACCATATATTTT.

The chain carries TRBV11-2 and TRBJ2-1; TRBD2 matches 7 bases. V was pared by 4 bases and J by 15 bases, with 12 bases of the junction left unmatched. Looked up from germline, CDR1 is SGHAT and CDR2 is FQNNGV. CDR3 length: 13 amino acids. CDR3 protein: CASSSPLGEGRFF. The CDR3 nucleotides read TGTGCCAGCAGCTCACCCTTGGGGGAGGGAAGGTTCTTC.

CDR3 DNA: TGTGCCAGTAGTATAGGCGGGGAAAGTCGTAGCTATGGCTACACCTTC. The encoded protein is CASSIGGESRSYGYTF. This chain connects TRBV19 to TRBJ1-2; D gene uncertain. Germline CDR1 and CDR2: LNHDA and SQIVND (reference sequence). V lost 1 base and J lost 4, with 16 bases in between. The CDR3 length is 16 residues.

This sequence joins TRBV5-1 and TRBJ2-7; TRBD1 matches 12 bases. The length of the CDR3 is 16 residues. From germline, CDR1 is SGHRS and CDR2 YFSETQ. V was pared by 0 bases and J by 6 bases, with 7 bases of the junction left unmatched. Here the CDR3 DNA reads TGCGCCAGCAGCTTGGGGATCGGGACAGGGGGCCCCGAGCAGTACTTC. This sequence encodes CASSLGIGTGGPEQYF. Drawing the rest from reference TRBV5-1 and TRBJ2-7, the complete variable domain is KAGVTQTPRYLIKTRGQQVTLSCSPISGHRSVSWYQQTPGQGLQFLFEYFSETQRNKGNFPGRFSGRQFSNSRSEMNVSTLELGDSALYLCASSLGIGTGGPEQYFGPGTRLTVT.